This TCR beta chain was obtained from a study of T cell repertoires in cytomegalovirus infection. Looking at the study overall: In the study, CMV epitopes included recently identified HLA-C-restricted and well-studied HLA-B-restricted ones.

The CDR3 extends over 14 amino acids. V lost 2 bases and J lost 2, with 7 bases in between. CDR1 and CDR2 (germline): SGHTA, FQGNSA. This clonotype was picked up many times. Its target is unknown. TCRdb ran MiXCR on the reads and lists one entry per CDR3 protein. The data show a few hundred thousand distinct CDR3 sequences, with around a third seen just once and roughly 13% held by the top ten. This material consisted of cultured PBMCs, taken from culture after CMV antigen stimulation. The chain joins TRBV7-2 to TRBJ1-5, with D unresolved. This sequence was found in a human donor in good health (CMV status not recorded). Some clones in this sample may be carry-over from other donors' samples. CDR3 in amino acids: CASSLNIGNQPQHF. As DNA, the CDR3 is TGTGCCAGCAGCTTAAACATCGGCAATCAGCCCCAGCATTTT.